A selection of T cell receptor beta chains follows, all from one sample in a study of cytomegalovirus exposure and HLA in healthy donors. The repertoire was sequenced with immunoSEQ multiplex PCR; TCRdb's copy has only in-frame clones and lacks some. The table includes approximately 150,000 clones, approximately 9% detected once. The sequenced sample was PBMCs. These receptors were collected from a male donor in good health and CMV-seronegative. Each CDR3 is given with its conserved first and last residue. The D gene is left open where the match is weak. The size of a clone is reported for some rows only, either as once, few or many, or as a class for expanded clones.

v_call: TRBV30
d_call: .
clone_size: .
j_call: TRBJ1-1
cdr3_nt: TGTGCCTGTTGGGCCGGGGGTGAAGCTTTCTTT
cdr3_aa: CACWAGGEAFF

v_call: TRBV16
d_call: TRBD1
clone_size: few
j_call: TRBJ2-7
cdr3_nt: TGTGCCAGCAGCCAATCCGGGACAGCTACCTACGAGCAGTACTTC
cdr3_aa: CASSQSGTATYEQYF

v_call: TRBV5-6
d_call: .
clone_size: few
j_call: TRBJ1-2
cdr3_nt: TGTGCCAGCAGCCATGCCCGGCGGCTGATTAACTATGGCTACACCTTC
cdr3_aa: CASSHARRLINYGYTF

v_call: TRBV19
d_call: .
clone_size: .
j_call: TRBJ1-4
cdr3_nt: TGTGCCAGTAACCAATACCACAGAAGTAATGAAAAACTGTTTTTT
cdr3_aa: CASNQYHRSNEKLFF

v_call: TRBV7-9
d_call: TRBD2
clone_size: few
j_call: TRBJ2-7
cdr3_nt: TGTGCCAGCAGCTTTTCGACTAGCGGGTCGTACTACGAGCAGTACTTC
cdr3_aa: CASSFSTSGSYYEQYF

v_call: TRBV7-8
d_call: .
clone_size: few
j_call: TRBJ2-5
cdr3_nt: TGTGCCAGCAGCTTAAAGCACAGGCAAGAGACCCAGTACTTC
cdr3_aa: CASSLKHRQETQYF

v_call: TRBV19
d_call: .
clone_size: few
j_call: TRBJ1-2
cdr3_nt: TGTGCCAGTAGTGTCTCCAGGGTTGGCTATGGCTACACCTTC
cdr3_aa: CASSVSRVGYGYTF

v_call: TRBV18
d_call: TRBD1
clone_size: .
j_call: TRBJ1-4
cdr3_nt: TGTGCCAGCTCACGGGACAGGGCCGAAAAACTGTTTTTT
cdr3_aa: CASSRDRAEKLFF

v_call: TRBV9
d_call: .
clone_size: few
j_call: TRBJ2-2
cdr3_nt: TGTGCCAGCAGCGTAGTGTGGACAACTAACACCGGGGAGCTGTTTTTT
cdr3_aa: CASSVVWTTNTGELFF

v_call: TRBV15
d_call: .
clone_size: .
j_call: TRBJ2-3
cdr3_nt: TGTGCCACCAGCGTAGGGACTTCCGTTAGCACAGATACGCAGTATTTT
cdr3_aa: CATSVGTSVSTDTQYF

v_call: TRBV12-5
d_call: .
clone_size: .
j_call: TRBJ2-1
cdr3_nt: TGTGCTAGTGGTTTGGCCCCACGCGTTCATGAGCAGTTCTTC
cdr3_aa: CASGLAPRVHEQFF

v_call: TRBV7-2
d_call: .
clone_size: .
j_call: TRBJ2-6
cdr3_nt: TGTGCCAGCAGCTTAAGGAGGGCCGGGGCCAACGTCCTGACTTTC
cdr3_aa: CASSLRRAGANVLTF

v_call: TRBV28
d_call: .
clone_size: few
j_call: TRBJ1-2
cdr3_nt: TGTGCCAGCAGTTACCGGCGGGGCTACACCTTC
cdr3_aa: CASSYRRGYTF

v_call: TRBV15
d_call: TRBD1
clone_size: few
j_call: TRBJ1-6
cdr3_nt: TGTGCCACCAACAAGTGGGACAGAAATAATTCACCCCTCCACTTT
cdr3_aa: CATNKWDRNNSPLHF

v_call: TRBV7-3
d_call: .
clone_size: few
j_call: TRBJ2-7
cdr3_nt: TGTGCCAGCAGCTCTAATTACCCCCTAGACGAGCAGTACTTC
cdr3_aa: CASSSNYPLDEQYF

v_call: TRBV11-3
d_call: .
clone_size: few
j_call: TRBJ2-3
cdr3_nt: TGTGCCAGCAGCGAAGGGACAAAATACACAGATACGCAGTATTTT
cdr3_aa: CASSEGTKYTDTQYF

v_call: TRBV29-1
d_call: .
clone_size: .
j_call: TRBJ1-4
cdr3_nt: TGCAGCGTTGAAGAACGGGGGGAGGGTGAAAAACTGTTTTTT
cdr3_aa: CSVEERGEGEKLFF

v_call: TRBV29-1
d_call: TRBD2
clone_size: .
j_call: TRBJ2-3
cdr3_nt: TGCAGCGTTGGACTAGCGGGGGCAGATACGCAGTATTTT
cdr3_aa: CSVGLAGADTQYF

v_call: TRBV5-6
d_call: TRBD1
clone_size: .
j_call: TRBJ1-1
cdr3_nt: TGTGCCAGCATAGTCAGGGGGCATACTGAAGCTTTCTTT
cdr3_aa: CASIVRGHTEAFF

v_call: TRBV25-1
d_call: TRBD2
clone_size: .
j_call: TRBJ2-1
cdr3_nt: TGTGCCAGCAGTGGGAGAGGGACTAGCCTCGCTGAGCAGTTCTTC
cdr3_aa: CASSGRGTSLAEQFF

v_call: TRBV5-1
d_call: TRBD1
clone_size: .
j_call: TRBJ2-3
cdr3_nt: TGCGCCAGCAGCTTGGGAACAGGGGTTACAGATACGCAGTATTTT
cdr3_aa: CASSLGTGVTDTQYF

v_call: TRBV4-2
d_call: .
clone_size: few
j_call: TRBJ1-2
cdr3_nt: TGTGCCAGCAGCCAAGATCGGAGGGTGTTCGATGGCTACACCTTC
cdr3_aa: CASSQDRRVFDGYTF

v_call: TRBV19
d_call: .
clone_size: few
j_call: TRBJ2-3
cdr3_nt: TGTGCCAGTAGTATAGAGATAGTCACAGATACGCAGTATTTT
cdr3_aa: CASSIEIVTDTQYF

v_call: TRBV18
d_call: TRBD2
clone_size: .
j_call: TRBJ2-1
cdr3_nt: TGTGCCAGCTCACCACTGGAGGGACTAGCGGGACCTTACAATGAGCAGTTCTTC
cdr3_aa: CASSPLEGLAGPYNEQFF

v_call: TRBV7-9
d_call: TRBD2
clone_size: few
j_call: TRBJ2-5
cdr3_nt: TGTGCCAGCAGCTTAGGGACTAGCGGGGAGTACTTC
cdr3_aa: CASSLGTSGEYF

v_call: TRBV5-1
d_call: TRBD1
clone_size: few
j_call: TRBJ2-7
cdr3_nt: TGCGCCAGCAGCTTGGGACAGGGTTTTTACGAGCAGTACTTC
cdr3_aa: CASSLGQGFYEQYF

v_call: TRBV10-3
d_call: .
clone_size: few
j_call: TRBJ2-7
cdr3_nt: TGTGCCATCAGTGAGTGGGAACAGGGAACCTACGAGCAGTACTTC
cdr3_aa: CAISEWEQGTYEQYF

v_call: TRBV5-4
d_call: .
clone_size: few
j_call: TRBJ1-1
cdr3_nt: TGTGCCAGCAGCTTGGCCAAGGTCGGGGGGCAGGGCACTGAAGCTTTCTTT
cdr3_aa: CASSLAKVGGQGTEAFF

v_call: TRBV9
d_call: TRBD1
clone_size: .
j_call: TRBJ2-2
cdr3_nt: TGTGCCAGCAGCGTAGTGGCAGGGGGCCGGGAGCTGTTTTTT
cdr3_aa: CASSVVAGGRELFF

v_call: TRBV29-1
d_call: TRBD2
clone_size: .
j_call: TRBJ2-1
cdr3_nt: TGCAGCGTGGGCACGTTCAAGGGCGGGAGGGCCGGTAAGCAGTTCTTC
cdr3_aa: CSVGTFKGGRAGKQFF

v_call: TRBV19
d_call: .
clone_size: .
j_call: TRBJ2-1
cdr3_nt: TGTGCCAGTAGGGAGGTAGGGACACGGTGGTACAATGAGCAGTTCTTC
cdr3_aa: CASREVGTRWYNEQFF

v_call: TRBV6-5
d_call: .
clone_size: few
j_call: TRBJ2-7
cdr3_nt: TGTGCCAGCAGTTACTCCCGGGCCCAGGGTTGTGAGTACTTC
cdr3_aa: CASSYSRAQGCEYF

v_call: TRBV21-1
d_call: .
clone_size: .
j_call: TRBJ1-5
cdr3_nt: TGTGCCAGCAGCAAATGGGACAGGGGGAATCAGCCCCAGCATTTT
cdr3_aa: CASSKWDRGNQPQHF

v_call: TRBV6-1
d_call: TRBD1
clone_size: .
j_call: TRBJ1-3
cdr3_nt: TGTGCCAGCAGTGAATATGGGGACAGGGGCTCTGGAAACACCATATATTTT
cdr3_aa: CASSEYGDRGSGNTIYF

v_call: TRBV27
d_call: .
clone_size: .
j_call: TRBJ1-1
cdr3_nt: TGTGCCAGCAGTTTAAGAGGCCTAAAAATGAACACTGAAGCTTTCTTT
cdr3_aa: CASSLRGLKMNTEAFF

v_call: TRBV27
d_call: TRBD1
clone_size: few
j_call: TRBJ1-5
cdr3_nt: TGTGCCAGCAGCTCTGGACAGGTTAGCAATCAGCCCCAGCATTTT
cdr3_aa: CASSSGQVSNQPQHF

v_call: TRBV10-3
d_call: TRBD2
clone_size: few
j_call: TRBJ2-1
cdr3_nt: TGTGCCATCAGTGAAACTAGCGGATACAATGAGCAGTTCTTC
cdr3_aa: CAISETSGYNEQFF

v_call: TRBV6-1
d_call: TRBD2
clone_size: few
j_call: TRBJ2-7
cdr3_nt: TGTGCCAGCCGTTCCCAGGGCGGGAGGGCCTCCGAGCAGTACTTC
cdr3_aa: CASRSQGGRASEQYF

v_call: TRBV29-1
d_call: .
clone_size: .
j_call: TRBJ1-5
cdr3_nt: TGCAGCGTTGATTTCCAGGCAGGGCTAAGCCAGCCCCAGCATTTT
cdr3_aa: CSVDFQAGLSQPQHF